This TCR beta chain was sequenced for a study of blood T cell repertoires in COVID-19. Some clones are missing from TCRdb's copy, which holds only in-frame ones; the method was immunoSEQ multiplex PCR. The profile covers 150,000 to 200,000 clones, with 85% to 90% appearing a single time and approximately 11% taken by the ten largest. CDR3 length: 16 residues. In germline, CDR1 is MNHEY, CDR2 SMNVEV (reference sequence). Trimming shortened V by 3 bases and J by 0 bases, and 14 bases separated the two germline ends. Sequenced sample: peripheral blood. This TCR came from a woman in her sixties with COVID-19, enrolled during active disease. The J gene is TRBJ2-5, the V gene TRBV27, with D perhaps matching TRBD2 (6 bases). CDR3 bases: TGTGCCAGCAGTTTCGGCCGACTAGGGTACCAAGAGACCCAGTACTTC. Protein sequence: CASSFGRLGYQETQYF.